This TCR beta chain is drawn from a study of blood T cell repertoires in COVID-19. Across the whole study: Samples of COVID-19 (acute and convalescent) were obtained from the United States, Italy and Spain.

Sequencing used immunoSEQ multiplex PCR; TCRdb keeps in-frame clones, though not all of them. The sample lists fewer than 200,000 clones, roughly four fifths occurring once. Sequenced sample: peripheral blood. The receptor was derived from a woman over 75 with acute or convalescent COVID-19.

As DNA, the CDR3 is TGTGCCAGCAGCCACTCTGGGGCCAACGTCCTGACTTTC. It encodes CASSHSGANVLTF. V usage is TRBV7-9 and J usage is TRBJ2-6; D uncertain. CDR3 length: 13 amino acids. The ends were cut back, 5 bases at V and 0 bases at J, with 2 bases in the middle. Per the germline V gene, CDR1 is SEHNR and CDR2 is FQNEAQ (reference sequence).